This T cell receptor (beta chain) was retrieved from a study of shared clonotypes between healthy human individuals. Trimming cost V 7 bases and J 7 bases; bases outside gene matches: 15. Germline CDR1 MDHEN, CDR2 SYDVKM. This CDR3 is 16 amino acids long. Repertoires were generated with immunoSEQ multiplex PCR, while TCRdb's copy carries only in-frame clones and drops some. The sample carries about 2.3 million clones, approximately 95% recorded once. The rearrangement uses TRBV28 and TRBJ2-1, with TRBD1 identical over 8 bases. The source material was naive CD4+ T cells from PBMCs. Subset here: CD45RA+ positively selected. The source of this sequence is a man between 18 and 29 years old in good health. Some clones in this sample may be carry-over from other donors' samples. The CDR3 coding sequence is TGTGCCAGCACGATAGGAGGGCAGGGGGCGCGAAATGAGCAGTTCTTC. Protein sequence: CASTIGGQGARNEQFF.